The source of this TCR beta chain is a study of shared clonotypes between healthy human individuals. Sequenced by immunoSEQ multiplex PCR; TCRdb stores in-frame clones only, minus some. The sample lists roughly 500,000 clones; more than 95% were seen once. Sample: naive CD4+ T cells sorted from blood. Subset denoted: CD45RA+ positively selected. The origin of this receptor is a woman in her twenties or thirties in good health.

The CDR3 DNA follows: TGTGCCAGCAGCTCACTGACAGGGTCGGACACCGGGGAGCTGTTTTTT. It codes for CASSSLTGSDTGELFF. The chain combines TRBV11-1 with TRBJ2-2, with 7 bases that match TRBD1. The junction had 8 bases not matched to a gene; V was cut back by 4 bases and J by 3 bases. The CDR3 has 16 residues. Germline CDR1 and CDR2: SGHAT and FQDESV (reference sequence).